This TCR beta chain was recorded in a study of T cell changes during pregnancy in multiple sclerosis. Using immunoSEQ multiplex PCR, the repertoire was profiled, and TCRdb retains in-frame clones only, with some absent. Of 25,000 to 35,000 clones in the sample, around nine tenths were seen once. Per germline, CDR1 SEHNR and CDR2 FQNEAQ (reference sequence). V was pared by 11 bases and J by 1 base, with 9 bases of the junction left unmatched. The CDR3 is made up of 14 amino acids. This sequence was found in a female donor with multiple sclerosis, enrolled in a pregnancy study. This chain links TRBV7-9 with TRBJ2-5, with 8 bases that match TRBD2. The specimen comprised CD8+ T cells from peripheral blood mononuclear cells, sampled before pregnancy. CDR3 DNA: TGTGCCCTGGGTCGGGGGGGAGTCCAAGAGACCCAGTACTTC. Translating it yields CALGRGGVQETQYF.